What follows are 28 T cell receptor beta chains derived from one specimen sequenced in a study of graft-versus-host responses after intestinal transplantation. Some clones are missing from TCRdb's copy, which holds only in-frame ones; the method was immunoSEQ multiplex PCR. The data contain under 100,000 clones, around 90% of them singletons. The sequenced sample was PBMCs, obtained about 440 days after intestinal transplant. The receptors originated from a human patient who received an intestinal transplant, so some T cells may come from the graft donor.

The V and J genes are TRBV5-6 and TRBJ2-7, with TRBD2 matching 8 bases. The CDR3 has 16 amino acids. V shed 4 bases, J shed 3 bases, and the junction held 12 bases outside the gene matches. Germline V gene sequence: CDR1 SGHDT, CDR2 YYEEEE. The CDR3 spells CASSQNPGGNLYEQYF. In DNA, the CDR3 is TGTGCCAGCAGCCAAAACCCGGGGGGGAACCTCTACGAGCAGTACTTC.

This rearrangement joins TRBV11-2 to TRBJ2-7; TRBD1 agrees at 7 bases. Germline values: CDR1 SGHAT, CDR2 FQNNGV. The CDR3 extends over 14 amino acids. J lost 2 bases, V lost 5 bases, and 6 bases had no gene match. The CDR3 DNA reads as TGTGCCAGCAGCCCGGGGACAGTACCCTACGAGCAGTACTTC. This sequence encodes CASSPGTVPYEQYF.

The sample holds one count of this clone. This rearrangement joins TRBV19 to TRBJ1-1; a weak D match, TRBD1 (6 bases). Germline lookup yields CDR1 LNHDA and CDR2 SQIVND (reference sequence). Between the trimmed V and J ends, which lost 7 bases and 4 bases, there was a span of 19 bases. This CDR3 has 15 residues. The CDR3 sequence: CASIHRGRGSTEAFF. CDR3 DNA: TGTGCCAGTATCCACCGGGGCAGGGGTAGCACTGAAGCTTTCTTT. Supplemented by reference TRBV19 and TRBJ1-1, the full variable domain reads DGGITQSPKYLFRKEGQNVTLSCEQNLNHDAMYWYRQDPGQGLRLIYYSQIVNDFQKGDIAEGYSVSREKKESFPLTVTSAQKNPTAFYLCASIHRGRGSTEAFFGQGTRLTVV.

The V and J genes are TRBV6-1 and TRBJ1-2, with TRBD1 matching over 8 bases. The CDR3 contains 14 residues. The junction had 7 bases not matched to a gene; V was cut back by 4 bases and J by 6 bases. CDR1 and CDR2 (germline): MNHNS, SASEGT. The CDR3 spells CASSGFQGADGYTF. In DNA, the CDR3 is TGTGCCAGCAGTGGGTTCCAGGGGGCGGATGGCTACACCTTC.

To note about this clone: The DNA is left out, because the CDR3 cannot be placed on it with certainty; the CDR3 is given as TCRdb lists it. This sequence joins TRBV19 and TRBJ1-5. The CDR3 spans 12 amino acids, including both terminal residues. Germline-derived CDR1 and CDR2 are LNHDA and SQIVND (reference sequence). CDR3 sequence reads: CASTSGNQPQHF.

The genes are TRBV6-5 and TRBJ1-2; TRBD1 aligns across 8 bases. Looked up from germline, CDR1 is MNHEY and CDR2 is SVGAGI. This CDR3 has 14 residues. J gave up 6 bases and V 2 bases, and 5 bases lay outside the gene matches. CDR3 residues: CASSYLTGGDGYTF. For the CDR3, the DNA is TGTGCCAGCAGTTACCTCACAGGGGGAGATGGCTACACCTTC.

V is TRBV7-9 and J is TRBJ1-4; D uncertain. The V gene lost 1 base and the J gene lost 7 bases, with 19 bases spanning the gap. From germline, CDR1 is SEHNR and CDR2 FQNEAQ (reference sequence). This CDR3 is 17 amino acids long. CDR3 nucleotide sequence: TGTGCCAGCAGCTTAGATGATGTCGGGTGGCCCGGTGAAAAACTGTTTTTT. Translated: CASSLDDVGWPGEKLFF.

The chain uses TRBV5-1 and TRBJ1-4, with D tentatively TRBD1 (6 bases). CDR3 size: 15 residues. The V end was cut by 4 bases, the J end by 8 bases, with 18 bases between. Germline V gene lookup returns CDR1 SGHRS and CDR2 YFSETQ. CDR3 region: CASSKQTGFGEKLFF. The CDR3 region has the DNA TGCGCCAGCAGCAAACAGACAGGATTTGGGGAAAAACTGTTTTTT.

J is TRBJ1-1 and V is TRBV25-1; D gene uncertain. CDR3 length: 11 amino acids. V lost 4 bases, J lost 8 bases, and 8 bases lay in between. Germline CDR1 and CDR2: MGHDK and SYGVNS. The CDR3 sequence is CASSALWEAFF. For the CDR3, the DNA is TGTGCCAGCAGTGCCCTATGGGAAGCTTTCTTT.

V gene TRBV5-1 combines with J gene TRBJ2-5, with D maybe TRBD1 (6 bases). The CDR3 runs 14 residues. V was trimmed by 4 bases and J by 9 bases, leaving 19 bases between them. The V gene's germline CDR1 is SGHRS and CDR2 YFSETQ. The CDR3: CASSHINPGEAQYF. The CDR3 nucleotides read TGCGCCAGCAGCCATATCAATCCAGGGGAAGCCCAGTACTTC.

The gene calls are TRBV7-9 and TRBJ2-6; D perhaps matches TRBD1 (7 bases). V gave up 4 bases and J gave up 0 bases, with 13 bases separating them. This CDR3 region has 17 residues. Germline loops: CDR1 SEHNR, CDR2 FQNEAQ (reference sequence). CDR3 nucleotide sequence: TGTGCCAGCAGCTCGTCGGGGGACAGCTCTGGGGCCAACGTCCTGACTTTC. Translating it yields CASSSSGDSSGANVLTF.

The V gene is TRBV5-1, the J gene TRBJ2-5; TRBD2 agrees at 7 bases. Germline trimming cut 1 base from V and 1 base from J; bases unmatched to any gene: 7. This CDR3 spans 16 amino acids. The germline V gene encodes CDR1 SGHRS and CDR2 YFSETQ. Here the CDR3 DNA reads TGCGCCAGCAGCTTGATTCTGGGCGGGGGCCAAGAGACCCAGTACTTC. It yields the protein CASSLILGGGQETQYF.

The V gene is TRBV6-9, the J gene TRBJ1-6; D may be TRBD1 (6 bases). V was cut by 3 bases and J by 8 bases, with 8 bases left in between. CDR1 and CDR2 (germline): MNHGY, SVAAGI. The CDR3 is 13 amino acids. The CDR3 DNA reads TGTGCCAGCAGTTACGGGGGCCATTCACCCCTCCACTTT. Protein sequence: CASSYGGHSPLHF.

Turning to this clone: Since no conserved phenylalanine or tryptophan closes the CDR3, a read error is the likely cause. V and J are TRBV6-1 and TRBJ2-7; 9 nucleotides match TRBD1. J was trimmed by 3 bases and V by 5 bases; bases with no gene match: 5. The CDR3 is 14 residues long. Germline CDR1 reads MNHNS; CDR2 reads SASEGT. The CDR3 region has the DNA TGTGCCAGCAGTCCACGGACAGGGGTCTACGAGCAGTACCTC. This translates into CASSPRTGVYEQYL.

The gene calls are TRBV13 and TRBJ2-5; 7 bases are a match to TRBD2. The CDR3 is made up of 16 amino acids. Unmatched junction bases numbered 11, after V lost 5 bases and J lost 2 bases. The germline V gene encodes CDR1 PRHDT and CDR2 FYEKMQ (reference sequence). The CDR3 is CASSGGGRTSQETQYF. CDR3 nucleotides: TGTGCCAGCAGCGGGGGGGGACGGACCTCTCAAGAGACCCAGTACTTC.

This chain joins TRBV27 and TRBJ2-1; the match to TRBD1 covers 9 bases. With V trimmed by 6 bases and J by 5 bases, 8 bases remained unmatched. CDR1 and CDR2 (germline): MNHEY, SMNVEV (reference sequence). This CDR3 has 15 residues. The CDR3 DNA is TGTGCCAGCAGGCACCGGGACAGGGCTAACAATGAGCAGTTCTTC. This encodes CASRHRDRANNEQFF.

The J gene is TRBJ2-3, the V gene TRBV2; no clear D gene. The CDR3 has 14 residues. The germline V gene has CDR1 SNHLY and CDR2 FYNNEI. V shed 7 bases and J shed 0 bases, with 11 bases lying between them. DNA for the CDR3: TGTGCCAGCATGGCAAGACCTAGCACAGATACGCAGTATTTT. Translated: CASMARPSTDTQYF. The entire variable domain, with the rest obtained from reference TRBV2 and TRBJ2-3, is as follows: EPEVTQTPSHQVTQMGQEVILRCVPISNHLYFYWYRQILGQKVEFLVSFYNNEISEKSEIFDDQFSVERPDGSNFTLKIRSTKLEDSAMYFCASMARPSTDTQYFGPGTRLTVL.

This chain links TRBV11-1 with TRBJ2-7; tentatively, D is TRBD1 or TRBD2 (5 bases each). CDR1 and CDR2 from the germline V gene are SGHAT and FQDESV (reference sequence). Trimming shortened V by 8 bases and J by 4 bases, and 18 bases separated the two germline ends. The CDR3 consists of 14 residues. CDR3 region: CASRTGGNQYEQYF. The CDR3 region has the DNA TGTGCCAGCCGGACTGGGGGAAACCAGTACGAGCAGTACTTC.

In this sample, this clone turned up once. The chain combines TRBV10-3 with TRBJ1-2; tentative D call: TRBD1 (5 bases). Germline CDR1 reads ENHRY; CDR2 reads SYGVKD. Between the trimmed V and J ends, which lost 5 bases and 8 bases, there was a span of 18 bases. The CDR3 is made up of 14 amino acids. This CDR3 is CAISFGQGVGGYTF. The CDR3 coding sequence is TGTGCCATCAGTTTTGGGCAGGGAGTGGGCGGCTACACCTTC.

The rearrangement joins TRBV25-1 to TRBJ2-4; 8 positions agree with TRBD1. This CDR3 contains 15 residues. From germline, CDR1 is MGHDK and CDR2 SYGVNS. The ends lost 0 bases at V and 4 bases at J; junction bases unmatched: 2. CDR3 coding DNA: TGTGCCAGCAGTGAATATAGACAGGGGAAAAACATTCAGTACTTC. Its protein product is CASSEYRQGKNIQYF. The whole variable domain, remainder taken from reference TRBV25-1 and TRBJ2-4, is EADIYQTPRYLVIGTGKKITLECSQTMGHDKMYWYQQDPGMELHLIHYSYGVNSTEKGDLSSESTVSRIRTEHFPLTLESARPSHTSQYLCASSEYRQGKNIQYFGAGTRLSVL.

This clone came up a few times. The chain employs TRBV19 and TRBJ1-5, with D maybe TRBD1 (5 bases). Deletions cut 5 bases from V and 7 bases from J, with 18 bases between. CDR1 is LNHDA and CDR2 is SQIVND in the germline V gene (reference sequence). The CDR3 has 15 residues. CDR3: CASSPPPGLGQPQHF. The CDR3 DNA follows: TGTGCCAGTAGTCCTCCTCCAGGGCTAGGGCAGCCCCAGCATTTT.

CDR3 sequence: CASLQGGAKEAFF. The CDR3 nucleotides read TGTGCCAGCCTTCAGGGGGGGGCCAAAGAAGCTTTCTTT. The V and J genes are TRBV7-9 and TRBJ1-1; TRBD1 matches at 7 bases. The V gene end was trimmed by 8 bases and the J gene end by 8 bases; junction bases not matched to a gene: 11. The CDR3 sequence is 13 residues long. Germline lookup yields CDR1 SEHNR and CDR2 FQNEAQ (reference sequence). Full variable domain (outside the CDR3, taken from reference TRBV7-9 and TRBJ1-1): DTGVSQNPRHKITKRGQNVTFRCDPISEHNRLYWYRQTLGQGPEFLTYFQNEAQLEKSRLLSDRFSAERPKGSFSTLEIQRTEQGDSAMYLCASLQGGAKEAFFGQGTRLTVV.

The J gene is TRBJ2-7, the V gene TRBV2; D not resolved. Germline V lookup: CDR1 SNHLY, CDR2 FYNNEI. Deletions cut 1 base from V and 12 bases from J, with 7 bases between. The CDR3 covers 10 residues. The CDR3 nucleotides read TGTGCCAGCAGTGAAGGGCACGTGTACTTC. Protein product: CASSEGHVYF.

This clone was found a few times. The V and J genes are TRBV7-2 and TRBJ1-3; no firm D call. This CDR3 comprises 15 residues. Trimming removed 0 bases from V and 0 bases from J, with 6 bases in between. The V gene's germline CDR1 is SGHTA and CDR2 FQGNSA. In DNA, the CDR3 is TGTGCCAGCAGCTTAGCAGGGCCCTCTGGAAACACCATATATTTT. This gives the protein CASSLAGPSGNTIYF.

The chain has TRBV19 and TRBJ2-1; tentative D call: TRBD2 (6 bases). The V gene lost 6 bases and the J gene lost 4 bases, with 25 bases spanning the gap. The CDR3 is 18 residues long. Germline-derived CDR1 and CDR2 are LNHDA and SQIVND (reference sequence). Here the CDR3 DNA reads TGTGCCAGTAGCAACCTAGTGTGGGAGGACAAACCTTACAATGAGCAGTTCTTC. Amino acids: CASSNLVWEDKPYNEQFF.

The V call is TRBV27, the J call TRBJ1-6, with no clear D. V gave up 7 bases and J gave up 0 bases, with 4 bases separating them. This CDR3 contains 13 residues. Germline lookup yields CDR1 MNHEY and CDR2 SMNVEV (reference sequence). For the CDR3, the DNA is TGTGCCAGCAAGAGCTCCTATAATTCACCCCTCCACTTT. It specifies CASKSSYNSPLHF.

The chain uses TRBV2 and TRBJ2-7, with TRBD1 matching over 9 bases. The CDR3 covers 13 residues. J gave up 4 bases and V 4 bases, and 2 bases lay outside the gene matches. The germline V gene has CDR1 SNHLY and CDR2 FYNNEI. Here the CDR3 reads CASSGTGAYEQYF. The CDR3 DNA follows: TGTGCCAGCAGTGGGACAGGGGCTTACGAGCAGTACTTC.

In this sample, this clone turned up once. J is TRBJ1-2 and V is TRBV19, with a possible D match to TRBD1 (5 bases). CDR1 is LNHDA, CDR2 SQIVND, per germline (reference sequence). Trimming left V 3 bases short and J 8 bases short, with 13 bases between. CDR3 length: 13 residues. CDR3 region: CASSISGALGYTF. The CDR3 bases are TGTGCCAGTAGTATCTCCGGGGCCCTGGGCTACACCTTC. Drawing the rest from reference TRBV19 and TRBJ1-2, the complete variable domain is DGGITQSPKYLFRKEGQNVTLSCEQNLNHDAMYWYRQDPGQGLRLIYYSQIVNDFQKGDIAEGYSVSREKKESFPLTVTSAQKNPTAFYLCASSISGALGYTFGSGTRLTVV.